One sample yielded the 20 T cell receptor beta chains listed below, sequenced in a study of shared clonotypes between healthy human individuals. Data came from immunoSEQ multiplex PCR; TCRdb stores just in-frame clones and leaves some out. The sample holds some 2,400,000 clones, 90% to 97% seen once. The sequencing sample was made of naive CD4+ T cells sorted from blood. Indicated subset: CD45RA+ positively selected. Receptors originate from a man younger than 35 in good health.

The chain is built from TRBV6-1 and TRBJ1-1; no clear D gene. V was shortened by 5 bases and J by 3 bases, with 7 bases between the two germline ends. Germline V gives CDR1 MNHNS, CDR2 SASEGT. The length of the CDR3 is 12 residues. CDR3 in DNA: TGTGCCAGCAGTATGGTTTACACTGAAGCTTTCTTT. Protein sequence: CASSMVYTEAFF.

The V and J genes are TRBV2 and TRBJ1-6, with 10 positions matching TRBD1. The germline V gene encodes CDR1 SNHLY and CDR2 FYNNEI. The CDR3 length is 18 residues. V was pared by 5 bases and J by 1 base, with 8 bases of the junction left unmatched. CDR3 sequence: CASSRDRGNKSYNSPLHF. The CDR3 DNA reads TGTGCCAGCAGTCGGGACAGGGGCAATAAATCCTATAATTCACCCCTCCACTTT.

V is TRBV27 and J is TRBJ1-6; D is unresolved. The V gene's germline CDR1 is MNHEY and CDR2 SMNVEV (reference sequence). Between the trimmed V and J ends, which lost 3 bases and 7 bases, there was a span of 10 bases. This CDR3 has 14 amino acids. In nucleotides, the CDR3 is TGTGCCAGCAGTTTGAAAGGGTTCAATTCACCCCTCCACTTT. This encodes CASSLKGFNSPLHF.

This clone appeared a single time. This chain links TRBV5-4 with TRBJ2-5, with 12 positions matching TRBD1. In germline, CDR1 is SGHNT, CDR2 YYREEE (reference sequence). This CDR3 is 15 amino acids long. J gave up 4 bases and V 7 bases, and 8 bases lay outside the gene matches. This CDR3 is CASGEGQGARETQYF. The DNA for the CDR3 is TGTGCCAGCGGCGAGGGACAGGGGGCCCGAGAGACCCAGTACTTC.

On this clone: Other nucleotide sequences in the sample specify the same CDR3. V usage is TRBV30 and J usage is TRBJ1-5; no clear D. The germline V gene encodes CDR1 GTSNPN and CDR2 SVGIG (reference sequence). This CDR3 is built from 12 residues. Trimming cost V 1 base and J 6 bases, with 7 bases left between them. The CDR3 DNA reads as TGTGCCTGGAGTGGGCCCGGTCAGCCCCAGCATTTT. Its translation is CAWSGPGQPQHF.

This chain links TRBV4-3 with TRBJ2-5; no definite D call. This CDR3 has 14 residues. Trimming took off 5 bases at V and 1 base at J, with 11 bases between the two ends. Germline V gene data show CDR1 as LGHNA and CDR2 as YSLEER. The CDR3: CASSASLRQETQYF. The CDR3 region has the DNA TGCGCCAGCAGCGCGTCGTTACGCCAAGAGACCCAGTACTTC.

The gene calls are TRBV7-9 and TRBJ1-1; 11 bases agree with TRBD1. Germline lookup yields CDR1 SEHNR and CDR2 FQNEAQ (reference sequence). CDR3 length equals 15 residues. The trim removed 1 base at V and 6 bases at J, leaving 4 bases unmatched. The CDR3 sequence: CASSLGGQGASEAFF. The CDR3 nucleotides are TGTGCCAGCAGCTTAGGAGGACAGGGGGCTTCTGAAGCTTTCTTT.

This clone was recorded once. This chain joins TRBV4-3 and TRBJ2-1; D remains unclear. The CDR3 consists of 16 residues. Germline V gene data show CDR1 as LGHNA and CDR2 as YSLEER. V was clipped by 3 bases and J by 8 bases, with 20 bases between them. DNA of the CDR3: TGCGCCAGCAGCCAGAGTTGGGTAGGTCCTATTGATGAGCAGTTCTTC. This sequence encodes CASSQSWVGPIDEQFF.

The J gene is TRBJ2-3, the V gene TRBV11-2; perhaps TRBD2 as D (6 bases). Between the trimmed V and J ends, which lost 5 bases and 0 bases, there was a span of 15 bases. There are 16 residues in the CDR3. The germline CDR1 and CDR2 sequences are SGHAT and FQNNGV. For the CDR3, the DNA is TGTGCCAGCAGCGGAACGACGGGAGCTAGCACAGATACGCAGTATTTT. Translated: CASSGTTGASTDTQYF.

This chain joins TRBV5-6 and TRBJ2-3, with no clear D. The V and J ends lost 2 bases and 0 bases respectively, with 16 bases between them. Germline V CDR1 and CDR2: SGHDT, YYEEEE. The CDR3 has 17 amino acids. CDR3 region: CASSFGLLVPSTDTQYF. CDR3 DNA: TGTGCCAGCAGCTTCGGGCTTCTGGTTCCTAGCACAGATACGCAGTATTTT.

The chain links TRBV7-8 to TRBJ2-5; D remains ambiguous. CDR3 length: 14 amino acids. Trimming removed 0 bases at V and 5 bases at J, with 10 bases between. Germline V gene lookup returns CDR1 SGHVS and CDR2 FQNEAQ. The CDR3 here is CASSLALVGETQYF. In DNA form, the CDR3 reads TGTGCCAGCAGCTTAGCGTTAGTGGGGGAGACCCAGTACTTC.

Regarding this clone: The same CDR3 arises from other DNA sequences in this sample as well. V usage is TRBV2 and J usage is TRBJ2-5, with TRBD2 as a possible D gene (6 bases). The germline CDR1 and CDR2 sequences are SNHLY and FYNNEI. Trimming cost V 6 bases and J 5 bases, with 10 bases left between them. The CDR3 extends over 12 amino acids. CDR3 sequence: CASSGGGETQYF. Here the CDR3 DNA reads TGTGCCAGCAGCGGGGGAGGTGAGACCCAGTACTTC.

The J gene is TRBJ1-5, the V gene TRBV6-1; unclear D gene. Germline CDR1 is MNHNS and CDR2 is SASEGT. This CDR3 has 15 amino acids. The V and J ends lost 4 bases and 1 base respectively, with 11 bases between them. CDR3: CASSGGSFSNQPQHF. The CDR3 nucleotides read TGTGCCAGCAGTGGCGGCAGTTTCAGCAATCAGCCCCAGCATTTT.

Concerning this clone itself: The junction and the germline gene differ at one end; a read error may be behind it. The V call is TRBV7-2, the J call TRBJ1-2; D is uncertain. Looked up from germline, CDR1 is SGHTA and CDR2 is FQGNSA. The CDR3 spans 11 residues. The CDR3: CASSLEQKSYF. CDR3 sequence (DNA): TGTGCCAGCAGCTTAGAACAAAAATCCTACTTC.

This sequence joins TRBV2 and TRBJ2-7; D gene ambiguous. The CDR3 contains 14 residues. With 4 bases removed from V and 2 bases from J, the gap between germline ends came to 12 bases. Germline CDR1 is SNHLY and CDR2 is FYNNEI. CDR3 DNA: TGTGCCAGCAGTGTGGAACAGCTAGCCTACGAGCAGTACTTC. Amino acid sequence: CASSVEQLAYEQYF.

The count of this clone is one. V and J are TRBV27 and TRBJ2-7; unclear D gene. The CDR3 covers 15 residues. From germline, CDR1 is MNHEY and CDR2 SMNVEV (reference sequence). Trimming took 3 bases from V and 1 from J, leaving 13 bases between them. The CDR3 nucleotides read TGTGCCAGCAGTTTTGGTGGCAGGAGTTCCTACGAGCAGTACTTC. As protein: CASSFGGRSSYEQYF.

The rearrangement joins TRBV5-1 to TRBJ1-3; 12 bases line up with TRBD1. CDR1 and CDR2 (germline): SGHRS, YFSETQ. V dropped 4 bases and J dropped 6; count of bases not matched to a gene: 8. The CDR3 is 16 amino acids. CDR3 sequence reads: CASSPQPGQGANTIYF. DNA for the CDR3: TGCGCCAGCAGCCCGCAACCGGGACAGGGGGCAAACACCATATATTTT.

This CDR3 reads CASSSLRGRRYGYTF. CDR3 coding DNA: TGTGCCAGCAGCTCCCTACGGGGGAGACGCTATGGCTACACCTTC. The chain carries TRBV5-6 and TRBJ1-2, with a weak D call TRBD1 (5 bases). V was shortened by 3 bases and J by 4 bases, with 16 bases between the two germline ends. This CDR3 has 15 residues. Germline values: CDR1 SGHDT, CDR2 YYEEEE.

The V and J genes are TRBV7-2 and TRBJ2-2; 11 bases fit TRBD2. V lost 5 bases and J lost 7; bases outside the gene matches: 6. This CDR3 region has 15 residues. Germline V gene lookup returns CDR1 SGHTA and CDR2 FQGNSA. The CDR3, as DNA: TGTGCCAGCAGCCCGCTAGCGGGGGGAATCGGGGAGCTGTTTTTT. It specifies CASSPLAGGIGELFF.

CDR3 region: CASSLSPGATEAFF. The CDR3 DNA reads TGTGCCAGCAGCCTTAGTCCAGGGGCCACTGAAGCTTTCTTT. The chain couples TRBV14 to TRBJ1-1; D is possibly TRBD1 (6 bases). From germline, CDR1 is SGHDN and CDR2 FVKESK. Trimming removed 4 bases from V and 4 bases from J, with 13 bases in between. This CDR3 region has 14 residues.